This T cell receptor (beta chain) was found in a study of monozygotic twins with inflammatory bowel disease. Notes on the study in general: IBD patients had lower TCRbeta diversity (inverse Simpson) than healthy co-twins.

Donors each contributed one blood sample measuring around 2.5 ml. Details on this clonotype: No antigen is known for it.

Template switching was used to attach UMIs, which incorporated a 6-nucleotide sample barcode. TCRalpha and TCRbeta cDNA underwent two nested PCRs of around 15 and 9 cycles. TCRdb reworked the 5' RACE reads into one entry per CDR3 protein, no DNA. The sample data list 350,000 to 500,000 distinct CDR3 sequences. CDR1 and CDR2 from the germline V gene are SGHRS and YFSETQ. This CDR3 is built from 16 residues. This chain uses TRBV5-1 with TRBJ2-5; TCRdb returns TRBD2, unconfirmable since there is no DNA. The receptor comes from a human donor with ulcerative colitis or Crohn's disease, or a healthy co-twin of an affected twin (not recorded which). Sequenced: blood. The CDR3 is CASSQPTSGGQETQYF. Complete variable domain (other parts from reference TRBV5-1 and TRBJ2-5): KAGVTQTPRYLIKTRGQQVTLSCSPISGHRSVSWYQQTPGQGLQFLFEYFSETQRNKGNFPGRFSGRQFSNSRSEMNVSTLELGDSALYLCASSQPTSGGQETQYFGPGTRLLVL.